One and the same sample provided the 8 T cell receptor beta chains below, sequenced in a study of shared T cell receptors in the human thymus. Clones were sequenced by immunoSEQ multiplex PCR, and TCRdb holds only the in-frame ones, with some missing. The sample comprises under 450,000 clones, about 95% of which are singletons, and approximately 0.02% rests with the top ten. The material sequenced was thymocytes. The receptor set was obtained from a human donor.

The chain joins TRBV7-9 to TRBJ2-7; 7 bases line up with TRBD2. The CDR3 has 13 amino acids. Germline CDR1 reads SEHNR; CDR2 reads FQNEAQ (reference sequence). Losses at the gene ends were 5 bases for V and 4 bases for J; bases not matched to a gene: 5. CDR3 DNA sequence: TGTGCCAGCAGCCTTCCGCGGGGGTACGAGCAGTACTTC. It specifies CASSLPRGYEQYF.

This chain joins TRBV30 and TRBJ2-3, with 10 bases aligning to TRBD1. CDR1 and CDR2 (germline): GTSNPN, SVGIG (reference sequence). Germline trimming cut 0 bases from V and 2 bases from J; bases unmatched to any gene: 8. This CDR3 comprises 17 residues. The CDR3 sequence: CAWSVRGGQGHTDTQYF. CDR3 sequence (DNA): TGTGCCTGGAGTGTACGAGGGGGACAGGGGCACACAGATACGCAGTATTTT.

A word on this clone: Different DNA sequences within this sample yield the same CDR3. The chain combines TRBV27 with TRBJ2-7, with unresolved D. This CDR3 is built from 11 residues. With 4 bases removed from V and 2 bases from J, the gap between germline ends came to 3 bases. Germline CDR1 reads MNHEY; CDR2 reads SMNVEV (reference sequence). The CDR3, as DNA: TGTGCCAGCAGTTCTACCTACGAGCAGTACTTC. Its translation: CASSSTYEQYF.

This chain links TRBV6-4 with TRBJ2-1; 9 bases fit TRBD2. V was pared by 8 bases and J by 9 bases, with 17 bases of the junction left unmatched. Germline V gene data show CDR1 as MRHNA and CDR2 as SNTAGT. This CDR3 contains 16 residues. In DNA form, the CDR3 reads TGTGCCAGCTCCCTTTCCCAAATAGCGGGGGTAAGTGAGCAGTTCTTC. Protein: CASSLSQIAGVSEQFF.

The DNA of the CDR3 is TGTGCCAGCAGTGAAAAAACTAGCAATCAGCCCCAGCATTTT. Amino acids: CASSEKTSNQPQHF. This chain links TRBV25-1 with TRBJ1-5; D unclear. This CDR3 contains 14 residues. From germline, CDR1 is MGHDK and CDR2 SYGVNS. Deletions cut 2 bases from V and 0 bases from J, with 5 bases between.

The rearrangement joins TRBV5-8 to TRBJ1-5, with 7 bases that match TRBD1. CDR1 and CDR2 from the germline V gene are SGHTS and YDEGEE. V gave up 4 bases and J gave up 3 bases; unmatched junction bases: 10. The CDR3 is 16 residues long. The CDR3 bases are TGTGCCAGCAGCATGCCGGGACAGAGATCCAATCAGCCCCAGCATTTT. It specifies CASSMPGQRSNQPQHF.

The rearrangement joins TRBV18 to TRBJ1-1, with 7 nucleotides matching TRBD1. Germline trimming cut 3 bases from V and 3 bases from J; bases unmatched to any gene: 4. Germline V gene data show CDR1 as KGHSH and CDR2 as LQKENI. The CDR3 runs to 14 residues. CDR3 sequence reads: CASSPGQIYTEAFF. The CDR3, as DNA: TGTGCCAGCTCACCGGGACAGATATACACTGAAGCTTTCTTT.

This clone turned up a few times. The genes are TRBV4-1 and TRBJ2-1, with D maybe TRBD2 (5 bases). CDR1 is MGHRA and CDR2 is YSYEKL in the germline V gene. The CDR3 length is 18 residues. Trimming stripped 3 bases from V and 4 bases from J, with 22 bases between. DNA of the CDR3: TGCGCCAGCAGCCATAGGTTCTACCTGGCGGGCGGATACAATGAGCAGTTCTTC. Translated, it gives CASSHRFYLAGGYNEQFF.